The next 13 T cell receptor beta chains were all read from a single sample in a study of T cells after somatic rescue of genetic block. Clones were read by immunoSEQ multiplex PCR, and TCRdb kept only the in-frame ones, dropping some. The sample comprises roughly 71,000 clones, about nine tenths of which are singletons, and around 2.8% rests with the top ten. Source material: peripheral blood mononuclear cells (PBMCs). These receptors were taken from a man aged 30-40 years.

The rearrangement joins TRBV28 to TRBJ1-4; D call uncertain. Deletions cut 5 bases from V and 5 bases from J, with 6 bases between. This CDR3 region has 12 residues. CDR1 is MDHEN, CDR2 SYDVKM, per germline. The chain's CDR3 is CASSTMNEKLFF. CDR3 DNA: TGTGCCAGCAGTACCATGAATGAAAAACTGTTTTTT.

The CDR3 is CASSLGGNQETQYF. The CDR3 DNA sequence: TGCGCCAGCAGCTTGGGCGGGAACCAAGAGACCCAGTACTTC. This chain uses TRBV5-1 with TRBJ2-5; D may be TRBD2 (6 bases). The CDR3 has 14 amino acids. The germline V gene encodes CDR1 SGHRS and CDR2 YFSETQ. V was trimmed by 0 bases and J by 0 bases, leaving 6 bases between them.

This rearrangement joins TRBV27 to TRBJ1-1, with 9 bases identical to TRBD1. With 4 bases clipped from V and 5 bases from J, the junction kept 5 bases outside the gene matches. The CDR3 has 14 amino acids. The germline CDR1 and CDR2 sequences are MNHEY and SMNVEV (reference sequence). The CDR3: CASSSRQGVTEAFF. In nucleotides, the CDR3 is TGTGCCAGCAGTTCTCGACAGGGGGTAACTGAAGCTTTCTTT.

The V and J genes are TRBV9 and TRBJ2-1; the match to TRBD2 covers 8 bases. V was clipped by 0 bases and J by 5 bases; unmatched bases: 7. The germline gives CDR1 SGDLS, CDR2 YYNGEE. The length of the CDR3 is 16 residues. CDR3 amino acids: CASSVGSGVPNNEQFF. DNA of the CDR3: TGTGCCAGCAGCGTAGGTAGCGGGGTCCCAAACAATGAGCAGTTCTTC.

The V call is TRBV5-6, the J call TRBJ1-2, with unresolved D. Trimming took 0 bases from V and 6 from J, leaving 6 bases between them. Germline V CDR1 and CDR2: SGHDT, YYEEEE. The length of the CDR3 is 12 residues. CDR3 nucleotide sequence: TGTGCCAGCAGCTTGGACTGGGATGGCTACACCTTC. Its protein product is CASSLDWDGYTF.

This chain uses TRBV28 with TRBJ2-7; 11 nucleotides align to TRBD2. J gave up 6 bases and V 5 bases, and 6 bases lay outside the gene matches. CDR1 and CDR2 from the germline V gene are MDHEN and SYDVKM. The CDR3 consists of 14 residues. CDR3 residues: CASSLLGLAAEQYF. Written as DNA, the CDR3 is TGTGCCAGCAGTCTATTGGGACTAGCGGCCGAGCAGTACTTC.

The V and J genes are TRBV4-2 and TRBJ2-7; 11 bases align to TRBD2. In germline, CDR1 is LGHNA, CDR2 YNFKEQ. This CDR3 is built from 15 residues. V trimming: 0 bases; J trimming: 4 bases; junction bases outside the gene matches: 2. The CDR3 is CASSQETSGGYEQYF. In nucleotides, the CDR3 is TGTGCCAGCAGCCAAGAAACTAGCGGGGGTTACGAGCAGTACTTC.

The sample holds one count of this clone. This rearrangement joins TRBV6-1 to TRBJ2-2, with 8 bases identical to TRBD1. CDR1 is MNHNS, CDR2 SASEGT, per germline. The CDR3 loop spans 15 amino acids. J lost 5 bases, V lost 7 bases, and 9 bases had no gene match. The CDR3 region is CASNFGQGSTGELFF. CDR3 sequence (DNA): TGTGCCAGCAATTTCGGACAGGGTAGTACCGGGGAGCTGTTTTTT.

This clone appeared once. The rearrangement links TRBV2 to TRBJ2-1, with 7 bases that match TRBD1. J lost 10 bases, V lost 6 bases, and 9 bases had no gene match. CDR1 is SNHLY and CDR2 is FYNNEI in the germline V gene. The CDR3 totals 13 residues. The CDR3 region has the DNA TGTGCCAGCAGCCTACAGGGGTACAGGGAGCAGTTCTTC. Translation: CASSLQGYREQFF.

The chain couples TRBV7-8 to TRBJ2-1; no clear D. Germline V CDR1 and CDR2: SGHVS, FQNEAQ. The CDR3 is 16 amino acids. V dropped 2 bases and J dropped 0 bases, with 11 bases sitting between them. CDR3 bases: TGTGCCAGCAGCTTAATGGTCAGCACCTCCTACAATGAGCAGTTCTTC. Its protein is CASSLMVSTSYNEQFF. Full variable domain (missing parts from reference TRBV7-8 and TRBJ2-1): GAGVSQSPRYKVAKRGQDVALRCDPISGHVSLFWYQQALGQGPEFLTYFQNEAQLDKSGLPSDRFFAERPEGSVSTLKIQRTQQEDSAVYLCASSLMVSTSYNEQFFGPGTRLTVL.

This sequence joins TRBV4-3 and TRBJ2-5; 8 nucleotides match TRBD1. CDR3 length equals 13 residues. Per the germline V gene, CDR1 is LGHNA and CDR2 is YSLEER. Trimming cost V 1 base and J 9 bases; bases outside gene matches: 4. The CDR3 DNA sequence: TGCGCCAGCAGCCAAGGAGACAGGGGAGCCCAGTACTTC. This sequence encodes CASSQGDRGAQYF.

The J gene is TRBJ2-2, the V gene TRBV11-3; possible D gene TRBD2, 5 bases. The ends were cut back, 5 bases at V and 4 bases at J, with 17 bases in the middle. CDR3 length equals 16 residues. CDR1 SGHNT and CDR2 YENEEA come from the germline V gene. The CDR3 here is CASSGSGPGGTGELFF. CDR3 in DNA: TGTGCCAGCAGCGGATCGGGCCCAGGAGGCACCGGGGAGCTGTTTTTT.

The chain is built from TRBV6-6 and TRBJ2-2, with 7 bases that match TRBD1. Per the germline V gene, CDR1 is MNHNY and CDR2 is SVGAGI (reference sequence). V shed 0 bases and J 3 bases; nucleotides not matched to a gene: 1. The CDR3 is made up of 15 amino acids. The CDR3 DNA reads as TGTGCCAGCAGTTACTCAGACAGGGACACCGGGGAGCTGTTTTTT. Translating it yields CASSYSDRDTGELFF.